The T cell receptor (beta chain) under discussion was sequenced for a study of human T cells and chemical hapten exposure. There are a few counts of this clonotype. TCRdb re-called the RACE reads with MiXCR, one entry per CDR3 protein. Seen here are about 400,000 distinct CDR3 sequences, over 6% observed once, and the top ten hold roughly 5.4%. As to time point: patch test 2, 6 weeks after DPC sensitization. As to treatment: therapeutic diphenylcyclopropenone sensitization with weekly scalp DPC. Trimming took off 6 bases at V and 2 bases at J, with 17 bases between the two ends. This CDR3 spans 15 amino acids. Germline V gene lookup returns CDR1 SGHDT and CDR2 YYEEEE.

This TCR was sampled from a young woman with alopecia areata. Some clones in this sample may be carry-over from other donors' samples. The chain links TRBV5-6 to TRBJ1-2; TRBD1 is a possible D gene (6 bases). Sequenced material: whole blood, taken in connection with sensitization to the hapten diphenylcyclopropenone (DPC). CDR3 sequence (DNA): TGTGCCAGCACCCTACCGGGACATCCAAACTATGGCTACACCTTC. Translated: CASTLPGHPNYGYTF.